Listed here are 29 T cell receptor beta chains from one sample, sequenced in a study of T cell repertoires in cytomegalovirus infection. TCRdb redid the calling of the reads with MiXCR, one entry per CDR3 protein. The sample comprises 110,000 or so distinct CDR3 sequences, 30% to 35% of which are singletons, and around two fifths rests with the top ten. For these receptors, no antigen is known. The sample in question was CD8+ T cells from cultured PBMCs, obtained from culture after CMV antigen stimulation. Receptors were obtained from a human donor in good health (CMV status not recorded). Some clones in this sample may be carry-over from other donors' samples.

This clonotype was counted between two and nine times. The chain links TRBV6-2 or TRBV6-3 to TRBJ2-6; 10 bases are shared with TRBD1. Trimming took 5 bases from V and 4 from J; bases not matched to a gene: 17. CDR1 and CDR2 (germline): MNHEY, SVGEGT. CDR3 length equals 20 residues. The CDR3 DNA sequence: TGTGCCAGCAGTCTAAACCGGGACAGGGGCAGAGGAGCCGGGGCCAACGTCCTGACTTTC. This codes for CASSLNRDRGRGAGANVLTF.

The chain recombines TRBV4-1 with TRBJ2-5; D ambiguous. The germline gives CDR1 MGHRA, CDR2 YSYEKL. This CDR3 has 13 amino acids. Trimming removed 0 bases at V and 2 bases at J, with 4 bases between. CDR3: CASSQEGQETQYF. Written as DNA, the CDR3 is TGCGCCAGCAGCCAAGAGGGGCAAGAGACCCAGTACTTC.

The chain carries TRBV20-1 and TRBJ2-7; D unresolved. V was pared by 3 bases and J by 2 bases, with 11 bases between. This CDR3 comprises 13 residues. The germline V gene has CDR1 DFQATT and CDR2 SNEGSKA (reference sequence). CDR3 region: CSARRTETYEQYF. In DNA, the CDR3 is TGCAGTGCTAGGAGGACGGAGACCTACGAGCAGTACTTC.

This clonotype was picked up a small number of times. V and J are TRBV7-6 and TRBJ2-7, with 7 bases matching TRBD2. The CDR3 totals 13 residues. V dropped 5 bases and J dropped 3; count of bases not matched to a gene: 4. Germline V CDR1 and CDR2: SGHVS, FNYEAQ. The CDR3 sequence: CASSRDYLYEQYF. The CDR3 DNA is TGTGCCAGCAGCCGGGACTATCTCTACGAGCAGTACTTC.

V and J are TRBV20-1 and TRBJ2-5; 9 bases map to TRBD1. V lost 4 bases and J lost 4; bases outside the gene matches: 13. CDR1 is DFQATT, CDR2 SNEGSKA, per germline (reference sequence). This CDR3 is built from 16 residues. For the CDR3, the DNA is TGCAGTGCTACGAGATACCGGGACAGGGCTCGAGAGACCCAGTACTTC. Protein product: CSATRYRDRARETQYF.

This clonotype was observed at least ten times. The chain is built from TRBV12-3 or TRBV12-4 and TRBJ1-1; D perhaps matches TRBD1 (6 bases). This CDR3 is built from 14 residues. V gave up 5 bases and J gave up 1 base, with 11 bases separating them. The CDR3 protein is CASSNRAGNTEAFF. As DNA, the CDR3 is TGTGCCAGCAGTAACAGGGCAGGGAACACTGAAGCTTTCTTT.

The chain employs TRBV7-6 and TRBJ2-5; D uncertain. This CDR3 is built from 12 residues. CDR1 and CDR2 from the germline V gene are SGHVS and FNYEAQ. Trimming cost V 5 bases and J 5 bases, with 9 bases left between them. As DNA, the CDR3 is TGTGCCAGCAGCCCCTTTGCGGAGACCCAGTACTTC. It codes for CASSPFAETQYF.

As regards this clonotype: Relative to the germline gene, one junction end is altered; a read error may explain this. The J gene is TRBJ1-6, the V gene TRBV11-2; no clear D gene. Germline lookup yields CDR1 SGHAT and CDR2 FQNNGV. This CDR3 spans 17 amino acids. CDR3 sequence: CANSLFWEVSYNSPLHF. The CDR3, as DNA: TGTGCCAACAGCTTATTTTGGGAGGTCTCCTATAATTCACCCCTCCACTTT.

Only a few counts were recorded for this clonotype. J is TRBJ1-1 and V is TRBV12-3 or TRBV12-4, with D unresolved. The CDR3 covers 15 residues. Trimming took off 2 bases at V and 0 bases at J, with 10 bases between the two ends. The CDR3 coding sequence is TGTGCCAGCAGTTTATCGGGAAAGATGAACACTGAAGCTTTCTTT. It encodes CASSLSGKMNTEAFF.

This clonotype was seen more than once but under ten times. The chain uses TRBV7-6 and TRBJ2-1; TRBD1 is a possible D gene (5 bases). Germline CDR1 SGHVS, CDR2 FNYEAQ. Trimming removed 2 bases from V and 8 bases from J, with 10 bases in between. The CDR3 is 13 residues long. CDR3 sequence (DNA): TGTGCCAGCAGCTTACAGGGTTCGCATGAGCAGTTCTTC. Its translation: CASSLQGSHEQFF. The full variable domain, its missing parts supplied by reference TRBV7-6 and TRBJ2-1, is GAGVSQSPRYKVTKRGQDVALRCDPISGHVSLYWYRQALGQGPEFLTYFNYEAQQDKSGLPNDRFSAERPEGSISTLTIQRTEQRDSAMYRCASSLQGSHEQFFGPGTRLTVL.

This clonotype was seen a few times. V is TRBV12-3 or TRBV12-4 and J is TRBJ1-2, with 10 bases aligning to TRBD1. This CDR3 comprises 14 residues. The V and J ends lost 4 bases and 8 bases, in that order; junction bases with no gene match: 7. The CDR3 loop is CASSSWTGGKGYTF. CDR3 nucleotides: TGTGCCAGCAGTTCTTGGACAGGGGGAAAGGGCTACACCTTC.

For the CDR3, the DNA is TGTGCCAGCAGACAGGGGGCTTACATTCAGTACTTC. It specifies CASRQGAYIQYF. This chain connects TRBV6-6 to TRBJ2-4; 9 bases line up with TRBD1. V was clipped by 6 bases and J by 8 bases; unmatched bases: 2. Germline values: CDR1 MNHNY, CDR2 SVGAGI (reference sequence). The CDR3 consists of 12 residues.

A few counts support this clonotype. CDR3 sequence: CATSIIGTGGQPQHF. In DNA form, the CDR3 reads TGTGCCACCAGCATTATCGGAACAGGGGGTCAGCCCCAGCATTTT. This chain uses TRBV15 with TRBJ1-5; 8 nucleotides align to TRBD1. The CDR3 has 15 residues. With 4 bases clipped from V and 6 bases from J, the junction kept 8 bases outside the gene matches. Germline V gene data show CDR1 as LNHNV and CDR2 as YYDKDF (reference sequence).

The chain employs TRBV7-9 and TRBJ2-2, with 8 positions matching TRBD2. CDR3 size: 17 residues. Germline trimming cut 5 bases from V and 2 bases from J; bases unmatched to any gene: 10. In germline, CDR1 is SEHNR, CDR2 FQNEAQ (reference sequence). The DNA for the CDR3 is TGTGCCAGCAGCGCCCAGGTAGCGGGGAAAAACACCGGGGAGCTGTTTTTT. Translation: CASSAQVAGKNTGELFF. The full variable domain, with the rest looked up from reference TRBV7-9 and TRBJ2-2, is DTGVSQNPRHKITKRGQNVTFRCDPISEHNRLYWYRQTLGQGPEFLTYFQNEAQLEKSRLLSDRFSAERPKGSFSTLEIQRTEQGDSAMYLCASSAQVAGKNTGELFFGEGSRLTVL.

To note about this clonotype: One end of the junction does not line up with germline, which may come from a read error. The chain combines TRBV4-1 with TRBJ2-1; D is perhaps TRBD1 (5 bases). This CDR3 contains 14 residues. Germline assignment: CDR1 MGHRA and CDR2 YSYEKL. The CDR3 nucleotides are TGCGCCAGCAGCCGGGGCCTAGATTACAATGAACATTTCTTT. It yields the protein CASSRGLDYNEHFF.

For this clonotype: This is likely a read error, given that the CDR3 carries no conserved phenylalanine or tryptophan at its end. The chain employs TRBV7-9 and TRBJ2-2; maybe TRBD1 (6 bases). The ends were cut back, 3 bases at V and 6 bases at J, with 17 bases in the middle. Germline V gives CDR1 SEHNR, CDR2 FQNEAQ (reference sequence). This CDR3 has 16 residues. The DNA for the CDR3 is TGTGCCAGCAGCTTCTTGGGACATGATCTCTCCGGGGAGCTGTTTTCT. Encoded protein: CASSFLGHDLSGELFS.

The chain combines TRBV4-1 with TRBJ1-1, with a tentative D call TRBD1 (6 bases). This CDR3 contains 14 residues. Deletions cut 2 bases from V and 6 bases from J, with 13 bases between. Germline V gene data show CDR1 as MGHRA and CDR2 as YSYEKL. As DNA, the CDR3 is TGCGCCAGCAGCCAATCGCAGGGGATTCCTGAAGCTTTCTTT. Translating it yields CASSQSQGIPEAFF.

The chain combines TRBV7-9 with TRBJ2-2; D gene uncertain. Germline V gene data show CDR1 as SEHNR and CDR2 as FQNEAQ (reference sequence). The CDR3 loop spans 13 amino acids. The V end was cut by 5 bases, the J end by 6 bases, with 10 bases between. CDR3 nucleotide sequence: TGTGCCAGCAGCATTAGGGTCTCCGGGGAGCTGTTTTTT. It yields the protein CASSIRVSGELFF.

CDR3 sequence (DNA): TGTGCCAGCAGGGCAACATCGACCTACGAGCAGTACTTC. This sequence encodes CASRATSTYEQYF. The rearrangement links TRBV6-2 or TRBV6-3 to TRBJ2-7, with D hard to call. The CDR3 runs to 13 residues. The germline V gene encodes CDR1 MNHEY and CDR2 SVGEGT. Trimming took off 6 bases at V and 2 bases at J, with 11 bases between the two ends.

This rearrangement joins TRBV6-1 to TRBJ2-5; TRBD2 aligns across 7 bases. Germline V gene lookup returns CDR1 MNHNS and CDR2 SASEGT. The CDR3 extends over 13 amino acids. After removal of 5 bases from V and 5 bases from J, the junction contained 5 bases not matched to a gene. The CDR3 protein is CASSPREDETQYF. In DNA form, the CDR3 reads TGTGCCAGCAGTCCTCGGGAGGACGAGACCCAGTACTTC.

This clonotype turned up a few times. CDR3 coding DNA: TGTGCCAGCAGCCCCAGGGCCCTCCTTTTTGGTGAAGCTTTCTTT. It encodes CASSPRALLFGEAFF. The V call is TRBV7-9, the J call TRBJ1-1; D perhaps matches TRBD1 (5 bases). Deletions cut 5 bases from V and 7 bases from J, with 20 bases between. Germline V gene sequence: CDR1 SEHNR, CDR2 FQNEAQ (reference sequence). The length of the CDR3 is 15 residues.

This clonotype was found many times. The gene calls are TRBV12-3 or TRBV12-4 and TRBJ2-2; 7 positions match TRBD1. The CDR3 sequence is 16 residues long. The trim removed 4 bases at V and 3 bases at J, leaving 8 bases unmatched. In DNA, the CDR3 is TGTGCCAGCAGTTCCGGACAGGAGAGTTACACCGGGGAGCTGTTTTTT. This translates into CASSSGQESYTGELFF.

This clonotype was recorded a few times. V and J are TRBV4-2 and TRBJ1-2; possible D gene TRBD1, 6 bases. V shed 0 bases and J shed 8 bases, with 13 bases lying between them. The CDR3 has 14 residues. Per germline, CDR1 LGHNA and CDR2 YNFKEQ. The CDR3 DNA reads TGTGCCAGCAGCCAAGATAGGGGGGCTGGCGGCTACACCTTC. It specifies CASSQDRGAGGYTF.

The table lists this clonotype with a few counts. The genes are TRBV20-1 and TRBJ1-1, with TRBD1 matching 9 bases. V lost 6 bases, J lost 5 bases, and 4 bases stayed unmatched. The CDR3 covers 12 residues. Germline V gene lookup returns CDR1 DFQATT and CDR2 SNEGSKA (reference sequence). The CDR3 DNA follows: TGCAGTGCGAGGGACAGGGAAACTGAAGCTTTCTTT. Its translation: CSARDRETEAFF.

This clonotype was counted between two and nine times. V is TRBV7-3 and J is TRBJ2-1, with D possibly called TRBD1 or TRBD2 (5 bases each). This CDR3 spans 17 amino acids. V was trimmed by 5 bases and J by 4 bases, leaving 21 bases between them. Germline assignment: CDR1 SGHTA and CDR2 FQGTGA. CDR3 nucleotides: TGTGCCAGCAGCCCTGCCGGTGGGGGTCATAGGTACAATGAGCAGTTCTTC. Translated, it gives CASSPAGGGHRYNEQFF.

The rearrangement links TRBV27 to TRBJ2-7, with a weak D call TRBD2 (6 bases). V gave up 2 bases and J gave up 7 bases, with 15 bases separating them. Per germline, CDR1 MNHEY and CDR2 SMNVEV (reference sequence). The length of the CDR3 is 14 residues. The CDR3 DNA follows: TGTGCCAGCAGTTTAACGGGACTCCATTCTGAGCAGTACTTC. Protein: CASSLTGLHSEQYF.

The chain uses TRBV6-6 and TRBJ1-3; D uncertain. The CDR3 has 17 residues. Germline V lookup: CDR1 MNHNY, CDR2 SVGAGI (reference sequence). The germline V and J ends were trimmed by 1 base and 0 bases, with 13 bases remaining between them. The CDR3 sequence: CASSYYPALSSGNTIYF. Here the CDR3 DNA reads TGTGCCAGCAGTTACTATCCAGCTCTGAGCTCTGGAAACACCATATATTTT.

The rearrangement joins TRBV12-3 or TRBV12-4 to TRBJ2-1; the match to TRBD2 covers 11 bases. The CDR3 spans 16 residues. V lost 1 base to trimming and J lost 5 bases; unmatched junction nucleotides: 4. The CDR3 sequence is CASSLVGTSGNNEQFF. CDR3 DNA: TGTGCCAGCAGTTTAGTCGGGACTAGCGGTAACAATGAGCAGTTCTTC.

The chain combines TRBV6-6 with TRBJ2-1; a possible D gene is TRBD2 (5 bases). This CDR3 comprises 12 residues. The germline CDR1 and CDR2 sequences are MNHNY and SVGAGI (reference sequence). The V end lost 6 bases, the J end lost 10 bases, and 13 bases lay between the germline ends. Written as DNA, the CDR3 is TGTGCCAGCAGGATCGGAGGATCGGAGCAGTTCTTC. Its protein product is CASRIGGSEQFF.